This is a list of T cell receptor beta chains from one sample in a study of Ad26.COV2.S vaccination and SARS-CoV-2 variants. Clones were sequenced by immunoSEQ multiplex PCR, and TCRdb holds only the in-frame ones, with some missing. This sample has some 320,000 clones; 85% to 90% occur once, and the top ten carry more than 1.5%. The input for sequencing was peripheral blood, taken in a trial of Ad26.COV2.S vaccine versus placebo. Receptors originate from a person between 18 and 60 years old who received the Ad26.COV2.S COVID-19 vaccine or a placebo. Each CDR3 is given with its conserved first and last residue. The D gene is left open where the match is weak. Clone size is shown for a subset of rows, as once, few, many or a class of expanded clone.

16	once	TRBV7-8	.	TRBJ1-5	CASSPVPGVSNQPQHF
14	few	TRBV6-5	.	TRBJ1-1	CASSSPSRGGEAFF
15	.	TRBV2	TRBD2	TRBJ2-1	CASSKIAGGLVEQFF
12	many	TRBV5-1	.	TRBJ1-2	CASKGTNYGYTF
14	.	TRBV7-3	.	TRBJ1-1	CASSQDAMNTEAFF
18	.	TRBV7-8	.	TRBJ2-2	CASSLRAGAGRNTGELFF
13	few	TRBV7-9	.	TRBJ2-7	CASSLWGAEEQYF
16	.	TRBV11-1	.	TRBJ1-1	CASSFPKPGGGPEAFF
17	.	TRBV7-9	.	TRBJ1-1	CASSFFPDSRWDTEAFF
14	.	TRBV30	TRBD1	TRBJ2-1	CAWNGRGPDNEQFF
14	.	TRBV6-5	TRBD1	TRBJ2-1	CASMTGTGGYEQFF
15	.	TRBV30	.	TRBJ2-4	CAWSGDRATKNIQYF
13	once	TRBV20-1	.	TRBJ2-3	CSASLPGIDTQYF
12	.	TRBV30	.	TRBJ1-1	CAWSVTGLEAFF
17	.	TRBV2	.	TRBJ2-3	CASSVMYGGGSTDTQYF
13	.	TRBV5-4	TRBD2	TRBJ2-5	CASSWRGAETQYF
12	.	TRBV12-3/TRBV12-4	.	TRBJ2-7	CASSLVAGLQYF
17	.	TRBV4-1	TRBD2	TRBJ2-3	CASSPTGAGGLADTQYF
15	.	TRBV3-1/TRBV3-2	.	TRBJ1-1	CASSPRAWGGTEAFF
13	.	TRBV19	.	TRBJ1-6	CATQALWNSPLHF
14	.	TRBV6-5	TRBD1	TRBJ1-1	CASSFRGGWTEAFF
19	.	TRBV6-2/TRBV6-3	.	TRBJ1-5	CASSYMYGTSRVSNQPQHF
14	.	TRBV4-3	TRBD1	TRBJ1-1	CASSQTTGYTEAFF
15	many	TRBV3-1/TRBV3-2	.	TRBJ2-5	CASSQDGGAVETQYF
14	.	TRBV27	TRBD1	TRBJ2-7	CASSLASGGYEQYF
16	.	TRBV9	TRBD2	TRBJ2-3	CASSVGGGGAADTQYF
13	.	TRBV7-2	TRBD1	TRBJ1-2	CASRRTGGRGYTF
19	.	TRBV18	.	TRBJ1-1	CASSPPAHGFGGTWTEAFF
15	few	TRBV7-2	.	TRBJ2-5	CASSLDRASEETQYF
17	.	TRBV3-1/TRBV3-2	TRBD2	TRBJ2-5	CASSQWRLAGGQETQYF
14	.	TRBV2	TRBD1	TRBJ1-2	CASSDHRGPSGYTF
12	.	TRBV29-1	TRBD1	TRBJ1-2	CSVTQGGDGYTF
16	.	TRBV4-2	.	TRBJ2-3	CASSQAYGVSTDTQYF
13	.	TRBV2	TRBD1	TRBJ2-6	CASSPDRGGVLTF
13	once	TRBV7-3	.	TRBJ2-3	CASSLTQRDTQYF
13	.	TRBV25-1	.	TRBJ1-5	CASMGGSNQPQHF
13	.	TRBV27	.	TRBJ1-2	CASSRDGLYGYTF
14	.	TRBV5-1	TRBD1	TRBJ1-1	CASSDTGGVTEAFF
12	.	TRBV6-2/TRBV6-3	.	TRBJ1-4	CASSDPNEKLFF
17	.	TRBV4-2	TRBD2	TRBJ2-5	CASSHISTSGGAETQYF
14	.	TRBV9	.	TRBJ1-5	CASNQGPLNQPQHF
13	.	TRBV7-2	.	TRBJ1-5	CASTQRGGQPQHF
14	.	TRBV3-1/TRBV3-2	.	TRBJ2-1	CASSQEGSVGEQFF